The 29 T cell receptor beta chains below come from one sample, sequenced in a study of blood T cell repertoires in COVID-19. Some clones are missing from TCRdb's copy, which holds only in-frame ones; the method was immunoSEQ multiplex PCR. The sample includes a few hundred thousand clones, 85% of them seen just once. The specimen was PBMCs or T cells enriched from blood (not recorded which). The source is a man aged 35-49 years who had recovered from COVID-19.

The chain combines TRBV6-6 with TRBJ1-4; D is ambiguous. The CDR3 covers 14 residues. With 5 bases removed from V and 0 bases from J, the gap between germline ends came to 7 bases. CDR1 is MNHNY and CDR2 is SVGAGI in the germline V gene (reference sequence). In nucleotides, the CDR3 is TGTGCCAGCAGTAACACGACAACTAATGAAAAACTGTTTTTT. Its protein is CASSNTTTNEKLFF.

The chain uses TRBV11-2 and TRBJ2-3, with 13 bases matching TRBD2. The CDR3 is 17 residues long. V dropped 1 base and J dropped 4; count of bases not matched to a gene: 5. The V gene's germline CDR1 is SGHAT and CDR2 FQNNGV. The CDR3 DNA reads as TGTGCCAGCAGCTTAGGGACTAGCGGGAGAAGCGCAGATACGCAGTATTTT. As protein: CASSLGTSGRSADTQYF.

The CDR3 region is CASRTDPSSAIGQFF. CDR3 nucleotides: TGTGCCAGTAGGACCGACCCCTCTAGCGCAATAGGGCAGTTCTTC. V usage is TRBV19 and J usage is TRBJ2-1; the D gene is possibly TRBD2 (6 bases). The ends were cut back, 6 bases at V and 12 bases at J, with 24 bases in the middle. This CDR3 is built from 15 residues. Germline V gene sequence: CDR1 LNHDA, CDR2 SQIVND (reference sequence).

The DNA of the CDR3 is TGTGCCAGCAGATTGGGGGGGGGCTCGGCTTTCTTT. Translated, it gives CASRLGGGSAFF. The chain combines TRBV27 with TRBJ1-1, with TRBD1 as a possible D gene (6 bases). Trimming took off 6 bases at V and 11 bases at J, with 16 bases between the two ends. In germline, CDR1 is MNHEY, CDR2 SMNVEV (reference sequence). CDR3 length: 12 residues.

The chain uses TRBV15 and TRBJ2-7; 9 bases align to TRBD2. The germline V gene encodes CDR1 LNHNV and CDR2 YYDKDF (reference sequence). This CDR3 is built from 15 residues. The J segment lost 0 bases and the V segment lost 11 bases, leaving 11 bases of the junction unmatched. The CDR3 sequence is CAETDVGLASYEQYF. In DNA, the CDR3 is TGTGCCGAGACCGACGTGGGACTAGCCTCCTACGAGCAGTACTTC.

This clone was seen once. This chain links TRBV5-6 with TRBJ1-5; D remains unclear. Trimming cost V 5 bases and J 5 bases, with 8 bases left between them. Per the germline V gene, CDR1 is SGHDT and CDR2 is YYEEEE. The CDR3 has 12 amino acids. The CDR3 is CASSNSDQPQHF. The CDR3 bases are TGTGCCAGCAGTAATTCCGATCAGCCCCAGCATTTT.

The gene calls are TRBV7-2 and TRBJ2-5, with D perhaps TRBD2 (5 bases). V was pared by 1 base and J by 5 bases, with 8 bases between. Germline-derived CDR1 and CDR2 are SGHTA and FQGNSA. The CDR3 length is 13 residues. CDR3 loop: CASSLGERETQYF. The CDR3 DNA follows: TGTGCCAGCAGCTTAGGGGAGCGGGAGACCCAGTACTTC.

The V call is TRBV2, the J call TRBJ2-7; 9 positions match TRBD2. The V gene's germline CDR1 is SNHLY and CDR2 FYNNEI. V lost 8 bases to trimming and J lost 2 bases; unmatched junction nucleotides: 19. This CDR3 is 18 amino acids long. CDR3 sequence (DNA): TGTGCCAGCTATTCTCCGGCTAGCGGGATAGTGGTTCCCTACGAGCAGTACTTC. This encodes CASYSPASGIVVPYEQYF.

The V and J genes are TRBV28 and TRBJ2-2, with no clear D. CDR1 is MDHEN, CDR2 SYDVKM, per germline. The CDR3 runs 16 residues. Trimming took 1 base from V and 1 from J, leaving 10 bases between them. DNA of the CDR3: TGTGCCAGCAGTTTATACGTCAACAGGAACACCGGGGAGCTGTTTTTT. Protein product: CASSLYVNRNTGELFF.

The chain has TRBV2 and TRBJ2-1, with 14 bases lining up with TRBD2. This CDR3 has 16 residues. With V trimmed by 6 bases and J by 8 bases, 9 bases remained unmatched. Germline V CDR1 and CDR2: SNHLY, FYNNEI. The CDR3 loop is CASRTGTSGRFDEQFF. The CDR3 bases are TGTGCCAGCAGGACCGGGACTAGCGGGAGATTCGATGAGCAGTTCTTC.

The V and J genes are TRBV19 and TRBJ2-5; 9 nucleotides match TRBD2. The CDR3 has 17 amino acids. Trimming removed 3 bases from V and 2 bases from J; junction bases left unmatched: 10. The germline V gene has CDR1 LNHDA and CDR2 SQIVND (reference sequence). DNA for the CDR3: TGTGCCAGTAGTATTAGGTTGGTAGCGGGAGATCAAGAGACCCAGTACTTC. It translates to CASSIRLVAGDQETQYF.

The chain uses TRBV2 and TRBJ1-2; a weak D match, TRBD1 (5 bases). This CDR3 has 14 residues. Germline lookup yields CDR1 SNHLY and CDR2 FYNNEI. Trimming removed 3 bases from V and 8 bases from J, with 16 bases in between. CDR3 DNA: TGTGCCAGCAGTGATCGCGGGACCACCCGGGGCTACACCTTC. It specifies CASSDRGTTRGYTF.

The V call is TRBV18, the J call TRBJ2-3; 8 positions match TRBD1. The germline gives CDR1 KGHSH, CDR2 LQKENI. Trimming removed 6 bases from V and 10 bases from J; junction bases left unmatched: 6. This CDR3 has 12 residues. The CDR3: CASSPGQGAQYF. The CDR3 coding sequence is TGTGCCAGCTCCCCCGGACAGGGAGCGCAGTATTTT.

The chain is built from TRBV9 and TRBJ2-5, with D possibly matching TRBD2 (6 bases). Germline CDR1 reads SGDLS; CDR2 reads YYNGEE. The CDR3 extends over 15 amino acids. Trimming pared 0 bases from V and 1 base from J, leaving 10 bases between. For the CDR3, the DNA is TGTGCCAGCAGCGTAGCTGCGGGGTTCCAAGAGACCCAGTACTTC. This sequence encodes CASSVAAGFQETQYF.

The rearrangement uses TRBV7-6 and TRBJ2-7, with TRBD2 identical over 8 bases. The trim removed 5 bases at V and 5 bases at J, leaving 8 bases unmatched. This CDR3 is 14 amino acids long. Germline V gene data show CDR1 as SGHVS and CDR2 as FNYEAQ. CDR3 loop: CASSPGTRSHEQYF. The CDR3, as DNA: TGTGCCAGCAGCCCCGGGACTAGGAGCCACGAGCAGTACTTC.

Here the CDR3 reads CASSLSGGLGTEAFF. CDR3 coding DNA: TGTGCCAGCAGTTTATCGGGGGGACTTGGCACTGAAGCTTTCTTT. The chain carries TRBV27 and TRBJ1-1, with a tentative D call TRBD1 (5 bases). The CDR3 length is 15 residues. Germline lookup yields CDR1 MNHEY and CDR2 SMNVEV (reference sequence). Trimming stripped 0 bases from V and 4 bases from J, with 12 bases between.

The genes are TRBV29-1 and TRBJ1-1; tentatively, D is TRBD1 (6 bases). Germline V CDR1 and CDR2: SQVTM, ANQGSEA. Trimming shortened V by 6 bases and J by 0 bases, and 11 bases separated the two germline ends. This CDR3 has 13 residues. The CDR3 protein is CSVDRRLNTEAFF. Written as DNA, the CDR3 is TGCAGCGTAGACAGGAGATTGAACACTGAAGCTTTCTTT.

CDR3 in amino acids: CAWSSTTGHYGYTF. CDR3 DNA sequence: TGTGCCTGGAGTTCAACTACAGGGCACTATGGCTACACCTTC. This chain connects TRBV30 to TRBJ1-2, with D tentatively TRBD1 (6 bases). Per germline, CDR1 GTSNPN and CDR2 SVGIG (reference sequence). Trimming took 2 bases from V and 3 from J, leaving 13 bases between them. There are 14 residues in the CDR3.

The chain is built from TRBV19 and TRBJ1-2; D is possibly TRBD1 (6 bases). The length of the CDR3 is 13 residues. V shed 10 bases and J shed 2 bases, with 14 bases lying between them. Germline V gene lookup returns CDR1 LNHDA and CDR2 SQIVND (reference sequence). The CDR3 bases are TGTGCCACGGTCGGGGGGGCAAACTATGGCTACACCTTC. It yields the protein CATVGGANYGYTF.

The rearrangement links TRBV18 to TRBJ2-7; 7 nucleotides line up with TRBD2. There are 15 residues in the CDR3. V shed 8 bases and J 0 bases; nucleotides not matched to a gene: 10. From germline, CDR1 is KGHSH and CDR2 LQKENI. The CDR3 reads CASKSGAGGSYEQYF. CDR3 DNA: TGTGCCAGCAAGAGCGGGGCCGGGGGCTCCTACGAGCAGTACTTC.

This chain connects TRBV19 to TRBJ2-7; TRBD2 matches at 8 bases. V was pared by 1 base and J by 4 bases, with 6 bases of the junction left unmatched. CDR1 and CDR2 from the germline V gene are LNHDA and SQIVND (reference sequence). The CDR3 length is 15 residues. CDR3: CASSIAGAGGYEQYF. For the CDR3, the DNA is TGTGCCAGTAGTATAGCCGGGGCGGGAGGATACGAGCAGTACTTC.

This chain uses TRBV5-4 with TRBJ2-5; possibly TRBD1 for D (5 bases). The germline gives CDR1 SGHNT, CDR2 YYREEE (reference sequence). V was trimmed by 0 bases and J by 2 bases, leaving 8 bases between them. This CDR3 region has 14 residues. The CDR3 loop is CASSLAAGQETQYF. The DNA of the CDR3 is TGTGCCAGCAGCTTGGCGGCAGGGCAAGAGACCCAGTACTTC. Looking up the rest from reference TRBV5-4 and TRBJ2-5 gives the full variable domain: ETGVTQSPTHLIKTRGQQVTLRCSSQSGHNTVSWYQQALGQGPQFIFQYYREEENGRGNFPPRFSGLQFPNYSSELNVNALELDDSALYLCASSLAAGQETQYFGPGTRLLVL.

The chain has TRBV12-3 or TRBV12-4 and TRBJ2-2; D gene unclear. V lost 5 bases to trimming and J lost 6 bases, with 10 bases between them. CDR3 size: 13 residues. CDR3 residues: CASSPEAAGELFF. The CDR3 nucleotides are TGTGCCAGCAGTCCCGAGGCAGCCGGGGAGCTGTTTTTT.

This chain uses TRBV6-2 or TRBV6-3 with TRBJ1-5; D not certain. Germline CDR1 reads MNHEY; CDR2 reads SVGEGT. CDR3 length: 12 residues. The V gene lost 2 bases and the J gene lost 6 bases, with 5 bases spanning the gap. CDR3 nucleotide sequence: TGTGCCAGCAGTTACGGAGTTCAGCCCCAGCATTTT. Its translation is CASSYGVQPQHF.

This chain connects TRBV12-3 or TRBV12-4 to TRBJ1-5; D is unresolved. The CDR3 spans 13 residues. Trimming shortened V by 6 bases and J by 4 bases, and 10 bases separated the two germline ends. CDR3 coding DNA: TGTGCCAGCAGCTCCTCTCAGAATCAGCCCCAGCATTTT. Translating it yields CASSSSQNQPQHF.

This chain links TRBV2 with TRBJ2-1; the D is unclear. V dropped 2 bases and J dropped 4 bases, with 6 bases sitting between them. Germline CDR1 is SNHLY and CDR2 is FYNNEI. CDR3 length: 13 amino acids. The CDR3 coding sequence is TGTGCCAGCAGTGAACAGGATTACAATGAGCAGTTCTTC. Amino acid sequence: CASSEQDYNEQFF.

The J gene is TRBJ1-1, the V gene TRBV18; no clear D gene. Trimming left V 0 bases short and J 0 bases short, with 5 bases between. Germline CDR1 KGHSH, CDR2 LQKENI. There are 14 residues in the CDR3. Here the CDR3 DNA reads TGTGCCAGCTCACCACCGGCCTTGAACACTGAAGCTTTCTTT. It is translated as CASSPPALNTEAFF.

V gene TRBV29-1 combines with J gene TRBJ2-1; maybe TRBD1 (6 bases). Looked up from germline, CDR1 is SQVTM and CDR2 is ANQGSEA. Trimming took off 4 bases at V and 1 base at J, with 11 bases between the two ends. The CDR3 is 14 residues long. CDR3 region: CSVGRTASYNEQFF. The CDR3 DNA reads TGCAGCGTTGGAAGGACAGCATCCTACAATGAGCAGTTCTTC.

This clone has just a few counts. The chain combines TRBV3-1 (or the pseudogene TRBV3-2) with TRBJ1-2; D is ambiguous. Germline V CDR1 and CDR2: LGHDT, YNNKEL (reference sequence). CDR3 length equals 15 residues. V lost 0 bases and J 4 bases, leaving 12 bases between the germline ends. CDR3 sequence (DNA): TGTGCCAGCAGCCAAGAAGAGGCAGCCCGCTATGGCTACACCTTC. It codes for CASSQEEAARYGYTF.